The 29 T cell receptor beta chains listed next were all sequenced from one sample in a study of T-cell reconstitution after alpha-beta-depleted transplantation in children. Unique molecular identifiers featured in how the TCRbeta library was prepared. TCRdb reprocessed the PCR reads with MiXCR, giving one entry per CDR3 protein. The sample lists fewer than 550,000 distinct CDR3 sequences, over 9.5% occurring once. Material: PBMCs, mostly from graft donor cells, obtained 180 days after TCRalphabeta/CD19-depleted stem cell transplant. The origin of the receptors is a female patient aged 2-10 years who had a stem cell transplant for aplastic anemia, so the T cells may come from the graft donor.

This clonotype was picked up a small number of times. V usage is TRBV5-4 and J usage is TRBJ2-1; 13 nucleotides agree with TRBD2. CDR1 SGHNT and CDR2 YYREEE come from the germline V gene (reference sequence). After removal of 3 bases from V and 6 bases from J, the junction contained 15 bases not matched to a gene. The CDR3 consists of 19 residues. CDR3 residues: CASSYRGGTSGILGNEQFF. In DNA, the CDR3 is TGTGCCAGCAGCTATCGTGGGGGGACTAGCGGGATTCTCGGCAATGAGCAGTTCTTC.

This clonotype was picked up many times. This chain connects TRBV4-3 to TRBJ1-2; TRBD1 matches 7 bases. The CDR3 loop spans 15 amino acids. After removal of 1 base from V and 5 bases from J, the junction contained 7 bases not matched to a gene. CDR1 and CDR2 from the germline V gene are LGHNA and YSLEER. CDR3 amino acids: CASSQAPDRDYGYTF. The CDR3 DNA reads TGCGCCAGCAGCCAAGCCCCCGACAGGGATTATGGCTACACCTTC.

This rearrangement joins TRBV20-1 to TRBJ2-7; the match to TRBD2 covers 8 bases. CDR1 is DFQATT, CDR2 SNEGSKA, per germline (reference sequence). V shed 3 bases and J 1 base; nucleotides not matched to a gene: 8. The CDR3 consists of 15 residues. DNA for the CDR3: TGCAGTGCTAGGCGGGAGGTCGTTTATTCCTACGAGCAGTACTTC. Translated: CSARREVVYSYEQYF.

The chain combines TRBV5-6 with TRBJ2-7; D unresolved. Germline CDR1 SGHDT, CDR2 YYEEEE. Trimming took off 4 bases at V and 1 base at J, with 12 bases between the two ends. This CDR3 contains 14 residues. The CDR3 protein is CASSQRHGSYEQYV. As DNA, the CDR3 is TGTGCCAGCAGCCAAAGACACGGATCCTACGAGCAGTACGTC.

This clonotype was counted only a few times. The V call is TRBV7-2, the J call TRBJ1-6; D gene uncertain. Trimming left V 2 bases short and J 10 bases short, with 9 bases between. This CDR3 comprises 13 residues. Germline V gene lookup returns CDR1 SGHTA and CDR2 FQGNSA. DNA for the CDR3: TGTGCCAGCAGCTTATATCGGGAATCACCCCTCCACTTT. Translated: CASSLYRESPLHF.

CDR3 region: CASSQRSEQFF. Written as DNA, the CDR3 is TGCGCCAGCAGCCAGCGGAGTGAGCAGTTCTTC. The V and J genes are TRBV5-1 and TRBJ2-1; possibly TRBD2 for D (5 bases). The germline CDR1 and CDR2 sequences are SGHRS and YFSETQ. The CDR3 loop spans 11 amino acids. V lost 4 bases, J lost 9 bases, and 8 bases lay in between.

The chain couples TRBV12-3 or TRBV12-4 to TRBJ1-1; the D is unclear. This CDR3 is 14 amino acids long. V gave up 5 bases and J gave up 1 base, with 11 bases separating them. CDR3 loop: CASSKYWGNTEAFF. The DNA of the CDR3 is TGTGCCAGCAGTAAATATTGGGGGAACACTGAAGCTTTCTTT.

This clonotype was seen only a few times. This chain connects TRBV20-1 to TRBJ1-1, with 7 bases aligning to TRBD1. This CDR3 has 13 residues. Germline V gene data show CDR1 as DFQATT and CDR2 as SNEGSKA (reference sequence). The V segment lost 6 bases and the J segment 10 bases; nucleotides outside the gene matches: 14. The CDR3 here is CSAAPARGMVAFF. The CDR3 nucleotides read TGCAGTGCGGCACCTGCCAGGGGGATGGTAGCTTTCTTT.

This chain joins TRBV9 and TRBJ1-3; D ambiguous. The V end was cut by 2 bases, the J end by 3 bases, with 6 bases between. This CDR3 is 13 amino acids long. The V gene's germline CDR1 is SGDLS and CDR2 YYNGEE. CDR3 region: CASSVPGGNTIYF. CDR3 in DNA: TGTGCCAGCAGCGTTCCGGGTGGAAACACCATATATTTT.

V is TRBV6-1 and J is TRBJ2-2; 7 bases fit TRBD1. Losses at the gene ends were 5 bases for V and 2 bases for J; bases not matched to a gene: 8. Germline V gene lookup returns CDR1 MNHNS and CDR2 SASEGT. The CDR3 loop spans 16 amino acids. This CDR3 reads CASSPPRGFNTGELFF. The CDR3, as DNA: TGTGCCAGCAGTCCCCCCAGGGGGTTCAACACCGGGGAGCTGTTTTTT.

The CDR3 coding sequence is TGTGCCAGCTCACCGAGGGCAGACAGATACGAGCAGTACGTC. Amino acid sequence: CASSPRADRYEQYV. The J gene is TRBJ2-7, the V gene TRBV18; D possibly matches TRBD1 or TRBD2 (5 bases each). Germline CDR1 is KGHSH and CDR2 is LQKENI. Deletions cut 3 bases from V and 4 bases from J, with 13 bases between. This CDR3 is built from 14 residues.

This clonotype was recorded at least ten times. The chain recombines TRBV20-1 with TRBJ2-1, with 12 bases lining up with TRBD2. V dropped 0 bases and J dropped 5; count of bases not matched to a gene: 8. CDR1 is DFQATT, CDR2 SNEGSKA, per germline (reference sequence). The CDR3 runs to 17 residues. The CDR3 protein is CSAREIRLAGENNEQFF. In DNA, the CDR3 is TGCAGTGCTAGAGAAATACGACTAGCGGGAGAGAACAATGAGCAGTTCTTC.

This clonotype was counted between two and nine times. The rearrangement joins TRBV4-3 to TRBJ2-5; possibly TRBD1 for D (6 bases). Looked up from germline, CDR1 is LGHNA and CDR2 is YSLEER. With 2 bases removed from V and 1 base from J, the gap between germline ends came to 11 bases. The CDR3 consists of 15 residues. CDR3 amino acids: CASSQRGHPQETQYF. CDR3 in DNA: TGCGCCAGCAGCCAACGGGGACACCCCCAAGAGACCCAGTACTTC.

This chain links TRBV7-2 with TRBJ2-7, with TRBD2 matching 14 bases. Germline values: CDR1 SGHTA, CDR2 FQGNSA. The CDR3 covers 17 residues. V dropped 6 bases and J dropped 4; count of bases not matched to a gene: 11. CDR3 amino acids: CASRPGLAGVRAYEQYF. The CDR3 coding sequence is TGTGCCAGCAGACCGGGACTAGCGGGAGTGCGGGCTTACGAGCAGTACTTC.

The chain joins TRBV29-1 to TRBJ1-1; TRBD1 aligns across 7 bases. The CDR3 covers 16 residues. The germline CDR1 and CDR2 sequences are SQVTM and ANQGSEA. V trimming: 3 bases; J trimming: 0 bases; junction bases outside the gene matches: 10. CDR3 in amino acids: CSVEGDRDYMNTEAFF. CDR3 nucleotides: TGCAGCGTTGAGGGGGACAGAGACTACATGAACACTGAAGCTTTCTTT.

This clonotype has more than one count but fewer than ten. This chain connects TRBV9 to TRBJ1-3; D uncertain. This CDR3 has 14 residues. Per germline, CDR1 SGDLS and CDR2 YYNGEE. The V gene lost 3 bases and the J gene lost 2 bases, with 9 bases spanning the gap. CDR3: CASSAPGAGNTIYF. The DNA of the CDR3 is TGTGCCAGCAGCGCTCCGGGCGCTGGAAACACCATATATTTT.

The table lists this clonotype with a few counts. The rearrangement links TRBV3-1 to TRBJ2-7, with 9 positions matching TRBD1. This CDR3 region has 16 residues. V trimming: 1 base; J trimming: 0 bases; junction bases outside the gene matches: 4. Looked up from germline, CDR1 is LGHDT and CDR2 is YNNKEL (reference sequence). The DNA of the CDR3 is TGTGCCAGCAGCCAAGCAGGACAGGGGATCTCCTACGAGCAGTACTTC. Amino acid sequence: CASSQAGQGISYEQYF.

This clonotype was seen more than once but under ten times. The genes are TRBV7-2 and TRBJ2-7, with 7 bases fitting TRBD1. Losses at the gene ends were 3 bases for V and 6 bases for J; bases not matched to a gene: 8. Looked up from germline, CDR1 is SGHTA and CDR2 is FQGNSA. The CDR3 covers 14 residues. CDR3 sequence: CASSLAQGVGEQYF. In DNA, the CDR3 is TGTGCCAGCAGCTTGGCGCAGGGGGTGGGCGAGCAGTACTTC.

This clonotype was observed at least ten times. The chain couples TRBV18 to TRBJ2-3, with TRBD1 as a possible D gene (6 bases). This CDR3 has 14 amino acids. Germline V gene data show CDR1 as KGHSH and CDR2 as LQKENI. The V end was cut by 3 bases, the J end by 3 bases, with 10 bases between. The CDR3 DNA follows: TGTGCCAGCTCACCCCGAGGGGGAACAGATACGCAGTATTTT. Its translation is CASSPRGGTDTQYF. Based on the CDR3 plus reference TRBV18 and TRBJ2-3, the full variable domain is NAGVMQNPRHLVRRRGQEARLRCSPMKGHSHVYWYRQLPEEGLKFMVYLQKENIIDESGMPKERFSAEFPKEGPSILRIQQVVRGDSAAYFCASSPRGGTDTQYFGPGTRLTVL.

This clonotype was observed a few times. The chain carries TRBV21-1 and TRBJ2-7; whether TRBD1, the table's D call, matches the DNA was not checked. TRBV21-1 is a known pseudogene. This CDR3 region has 13 residues. The CDR3 region is CASIDDRPYEQYV. The CDR3 nucleotides are TGTGCCAGCATAGACGACAGACCCTACGAGCAGTACGTC.

This clonotype was picked up a small number of times. The chain combines TRBV7-3 with TRBJ2-1, with 10 bases aligning to TRBD2. The CDR3 extends over 21 amino acids. Germline-derived CDR1 and CDR2 are SGHTA and FQGTGA. J lost 0 bases, V lost 1 base, and 15 bases had no gene match. The CDR3: CASSLMGPGLAAMSSYNEQFF. CDR3 nucleotides: TGTGCCAGCAGCTTAATGGGGCCCGGACTAGCGGCTATGAGCTCCTACAATGAGCAGTTCTTC.

CDR3 DNA sequence: TGTGCCAGCAGTGAACGGCTAGCGGGACTTCCGAGCGAGCAGTACGTC. It encodes CASSERLAGLPSEQYV. The gene calls are TRBV2 and TRBJ2-7; the match to TRBD2 covers 9 bases. This CDR3 contains 16 residues. V shed 2 bases, J shed 6 bases, and the junction held 11 bases outside the gene matches. Germline V CDR1 and CDR2: SNHLY, FYNNEI.

This clonotype was seen only a few times. The V call is TRBV6-5, the J call TRBJ1-2; no firm D call. Germline assignment: CDR1 MNHEY and CDR2 SVGAGI. The CDR3 is 12 amino acids. Trimming shortened V by 6 bases and J by 0 bases, and 5 bases separated the two germline ends. The CDR3 DNA sequence: TGTGCCAGCAGATTGACTAACTATGGCTACACCTTC. This encodes CASRLTNYGYTF.

The chain joins TRBV6-1 to TRBJ2-5, with a possible D match to TRBD1 (6 bases). Per germline, CDR1 MNHNS and CDR2 SASEGT. The CDR3 covers 14 residues. V shed 5 bases and J shed 4 bases, with 14 bases lying between them. Written as DNA, the CDR3 is TGTGCCAGCAGTCGCGACAGGCAGGGAGAGACCCAGTACTTC. Translated, it gives CASSRDRQGETQYF.

This clonotype was observed a handful of times. J is TRBJ1-1 and V is TRBV29-1; 11 nucleotides line up with TRBD1. V dropped 3 bases and J dropped 3; count of bases not matched to a gene: 6. This CDR3 is built from 15 residues. The V gene's germline CDR1 is SQVTM and CDR2 ANQGSEA. DNA of the CDR3: TGCAGCGTTGACGGACAGGGGGCTGTTTACACTGAAGCTTTCTTT. Protein: CSVDGQGAVYTEAFF.

This clonotype has more than one count but fewer than ten. V and J are TRBV7-3 and TRBJ2-2; 8 positions match TRBD1. Germline lookup yields CDR1 SGHTA and CDR2 FQGTGA. J was trimmed by 1 base and V by 3 bases; bases with no gene match: 4. The CDR3 extends over 16 amino acids. This CDR3 is CASSFPGTGNTGELFF. CDR3 bases: TGTGCCAGCAGCTTCCCCGGGACAGGGAACACCGGGGAGCTGTTTTTT.

Many counts were recorded for this clonotype. The chain links TRBV14 to TRBJ2-5; 13 bases align to TRBD2. The V gene's germline CDR1 is SGHDN and CDR2 FVKESK. The CDR3 has 16 amino acids. Germline trimming cut 3 bases from V and 5 bases from J; bases unmatched to any gene: 6. The CDR3 spells CASSHLRTSGSETQYF. The DNA for the CDR3 is TGTGCCAGCAGCCACTTACGGACTAGCGGGAGTGAGACCCAGTACTTC.

This clonotype was recorded at least ten times. V and J are TRBV20-1 and TRBJ2-6; D remains unclear. V gave up 6 bases and J gave up 2 bases, with 14 bases separating them. The CDR3 length is 15 residues. From germline, CDR1 is DFQATT and CDR2 SNEGSKA (reference sequence). CDR3 sequence reads: CSAPRPDAGANVLTF. CDR3 sequence (DNA): TGCAGTGCCCCCCGGCCAGACGCTGGGGCCAACGTCCTGACTTTC.

This clonotype was counted only a few times. The chain has TRBV10-3 and TRBJ2-1; 13 nucleotides line up with TRBD2. The V segment lost 3 bases and the J segment 9 bases; nucleotides outside the gene matches: 8. The CDR3 covers 16 residues. Germline loops: CDR1 ENHRY, CDR2 SYGVKD. CDR3 amino acids: CAISDPGLAGRVEQFF. CDR3 coding DNA: TGTGCCATCAGTGACCCGGGACTAGCGGGAAGGGTTGAGCAGTTCTTC.